The 29 T cell receptor beta chains below come from one sample, sequenced in a study of blood T cell repertoires in COVID-19. Method: immunoSEQ multiplex PCR; TCRdb's copy keeps in-frame clones and lacks some. The sample holds more than 110,000 clones, approximately 84% seen once. Material: peripheral blood. Receptor source: a human donor in a cohort sampled during active COVID-19.

The chain has TRBV5-1 and TRBJ2-5, with 10 positions matching TRBD1. CDR1 and CDR2 from the germline V gene are SGHRS and YFSETQ. Losses at the gene ends were 4 bases for V and 0 bases for J; bases not matched to a gene: 3. This CDR3 comprises 15 residues. The CDR3 DNA follows: TGCGCCAGCAGCCGGGACAGGGGAGACCAAGAGACCCAGTACTTC. Translated: CASSRDRGDQETQYF. Based on the CDR3 plus reference TRBV5-1 and TRBJ2-5, the full variable domain is KAGVTQTPRYLIKTRGQQVTLSCSPISGHRSVSWYQQTPGQGLQFLFEYFSETQRNKGNFPGRFSGRQFSNSRSEMNVSTLELGDSALYLCASSRDRGDQETQYFGPGTRLLVL.

The rearrangement joins TRBV19 to TRBJ2-2, with 8 bases matching TRBD2. Losses at the gene ends were 7 bases for V and 6 bases for J; bases not matched to a gene: 13. Germline V gene data show CDR1 as LNHDA and CDR2 as SQIVND (reference sequence). This CDR3 has 16 amino acids. CDR3 DNA: TGTGCCAGTACCAACCCTGGGGCGGGGGGCCCCGGGGAGCTGTTTTTT. Translated, it gives CASTNPGAGGPGELFF. The whole variable domain, remainder taken from reference TRBV19 and TRBJ2-2, is DGGITQSPKYLFRKEGQNVTLSCEQNLNHDAMYWYRQDPGQGLRLIYYSQIVNDFQKGDIAEGYSVSREKKESFPLTVTSAQKNPTAFYLCASTNPGAGGPGELFFGEGSRLTVL.

This chain joins TRBV2 and TRBJ1-5, with D hard to call. The CDR3 loop spans 11 amino acids. V lost 6 bases, J lost 3 bases, and 3 bases lay in between. Germline V gives CDR1 SNHLY, CDR2 FYNNEI. The CDR3 DNA reads as TGTGCCAGCAGATACAATCAGCCCCAGCATTTT. This sequence encodes CASRYNQPQHF.

The chain uses TRBV3-1 (or the pseudogene TRBV3-2) and TRBJ1-5; 8 bases map to TRBD1. The CDR3 length is 14 residues. The ends lost 4 bases at V and 5 bases at J; junction bases unmatched: 4. CDR1 and CDR2 from the germline V gene are LGHDT and YNNKEL (reference sequence). The CDR3 loop is CASSRGQGHQPQHF. In DNA, the CDR3 is TGTGCCAGCAGCCGCGGACAGGGACATCAGCCCCAGCATTTT.

V is TRBV4-1 and J is TRBJ1-5, with TRBD1 matching 11 bases. CDR3 size: 15 residues. Germline V lookup: CDR1 MGHRA, CDR2 YSYEKL. J gave up 6 bases and V 4 bases, and 5 bases lay outside the gene matches. The CDR3 spells CASSLSGTGGQPQHF. CDR3 nucleotide sequence: TGCGCCAGCAGCCTTTCCGGGACAGGGGGTCAGCCCCAGCATTTT.

J is TRBJ2-7 and V is TRBV7-2; 9 bases agree with TRBD2. The length of the CDR3 is 14 residues. Germline CDR1 is SGHTA and CDR2 is FQGNSA. The V segment lost 1 base and the J segment 7 bases; nucleotides outside the gene matches: 5. CDR3 sequence (DNA): TGTGCCAGCAGCTTAGATCTAGCGGGGTATGAGCAGTACTTC. The encoded protein is CASSLDLAGYEQYF.

This clone was counted only a few times. V usage is TRBV6-1 and J usage is TRBJ1-6, with 9 bases identical to TRBD1. The CDR3 loop spans 14 amino acids. Germline loops: CDR1 MNHNS, CDR2 SASEGT. The V segment lost 0 bases and the J segment 15 bases; nucleotides outside the gene matches: 6. The CDR3 region has the DNA TGTGCCAGCAGTGAAGCGGGACAGGGTATCCGCCTCCACTTT. This sequence encodes CASSEAGQGIRLHF.

The chain uses TRBV6-5 and TRBJ1-3; D gene uncertain. V lost 4 bases and J 1 base, leaving 11 bases between the germline ends. The CDR3 runs to 15 residues. Germline loops: CDR1 MNHEY, CDR2 SVGAGI. The CDR3 DNA reads TGTGCCAGCAGTTTAGAGGGAGTGTCTGGAAACACCATATATTTT. The encoded protein is CASSLEGVSGNTIYF.

V usage is TRBV9 and J usage is TRBJ2-1; 15 nucleotides agree with TRBD2. The CDR3 consists of 15 residues. Germline CDR1 SGDLS, CDR2 YYNGEE. V gave up 3 bases and J gave up 10 bases; unmatched junction bases: 5. CDR3 protein: CASSAVGLAGGEQFF. In DNA form, the CDR3 reads TGTGCCAGCAGCGCGGTGGGACTAGCGGGGGGAGAGCAGTTCTTC. Together with reference TRBV9 and TRBJ2-1, the CDR3 gives the full variable domain: DSGVTQTPKHLITATGQRVTLRCSPRSGDLSVYWYQQSLDQGLQFLIQYYNGEERAKGNILERFSAQQFPDLHSELNLSSLELGDSALYFCASSAVGLAGGEQFFGPGTRLTVL.

This clone was recorded a few times. V usage is TRBV13 and J usage is TRBJ2-3, with D tentatively TRBD2 (5 bases). V was clipped by 5 bases and J by 0 bases, with 12 bases between them. The CDR3 covers 15 residues. Germline-derived CDR1 and CDR2 are PRHDT and FYEKMQ (reference sequence). DNA of the CDR3: TGTGCCAGCAGCCCGACGCGGGCTAGCACAGATACGCAGTATTTT. Encoded protein: CASSPTRASTDTQYF.

The CDR3 DNA reads as TGCGCCAGCAGCTTGACACTCGGCCGGGGGAGGGCCCAGTACTTC. As protein: CASSLTLGRGRAQYF. This chain connects TRBV5-1 to TRBJ2-5, with TRBD2 identical over 7 bases. In germline, CDR1 is SGHRS, CDR2 YFSETQ. The ends lost 1 base at V and 9 bases at J; junction bases unmatched: 12. This CDR3 comprises 15 residues.

Only a few counts were recorded for this clone. This sequence joins TRBV5-4 and TRBJ2-7, with D perhaps matching TRBD1 (5 bases). CDR1 and CDR2 from the germline V gene are SGHNT and YYREEE (reference sequence). Trimming shortened V by 0 bases and J by 0 bases, and 7 bases separated the two germline ends. There are 14 residues in the CDR3. CDR3 region: CASSLDRSSYEQYF. CDR3 sequence (DNA): TGTGCCAGCAGCTTGGACAGGAGCTCCTACGAGCAGTACTTC.

The V gene is TRBV28, the J gene TRBJ1-5, with D perhaps matching TRBD1 (6 bases). V dropped 6 bases and J dropped 2 bases, with 11 bases sitting between them. The CDR3 extends over 14 amino acids. CDR1 and CDR2 (germline): MDHEN, SYDVKM. The CDR3 DNA follows: TGTGCCAGCAGCCAGGGGTTAGGCAATCAGCCCCAGCATTTT. It codes for CASSQGLGNQPQHF.

This sequence joins TRBV2 and TRBJ1-6, with D possibly TRBD1 on 6 matching bases. From germline, CDR1 is SNHLY and CDR2 FYNNEI. Deletions cut 3 bases from V and 5 bases from J, with 17 bases between. The length of the CDR3 is 17 residues. The CDR3 sequence is CASSDNRDTANNSPLHF. CDR3 DNA sequence: TGTGCCAGCAGTGACAACCGGGACACCGCTAATAATTCACCCCTCCACTTT. Looking up the rest from reference TRBV2 and TRBJ1-6 gives the full variable domain: EPEVTQTPSHQVTQMGQEVILRCVPISNHLYFYWYRQILGQKVEFLVSFYNNEISEKSEIFDDQFSVERPDGSNFTLKIRSTKLEDSAMYFCASSDNRDTANNSPLHFGNGTRLTVT.

V usage is TRBV6-5 and J usage is TRBJ1-5; 7 nucleotides agree with TRBD1. Germline CDR1 and CDR2: MNHEY and SVGAGI. Trimming removed 6 bases from V and 6 bases from J; junction bases left unmatched: 11. The CDR3 covers 15 residues. The CDR3 region has the DNA TGTGCCAGCAGCCCCGACAGGGCGCCCACTCAGCCCCAGCATTTT. Translating it yields CASSPDRAPTQPQHF.

The chain recombines TRBV12-3 or TRBV12-4 with TRBJ1-3, with no clear D. The CDR3 spans 13 residues. V lost 3 bases, J lost 4 bases, and 7 bases lay in between. CDR3 sequence (DNA): TGTGCCAGCAGTTTGATACAGGGAAACACCATATATTTT. It yields the protein CASSLIQGNTIYF.

The chain employs TRBV5-1 and TRBJ2-3; 8 bases match TRBD2. Looked up from germline, CDR1 is SGHRS and CDR2 is YFSETQ. V was clipped by 2 bases and J by 3 bases; unmatched bases: 5. The CDR3 loop spans 15 amino acids. The CDR3 DNA follows: TGCGCCAGCAGCTTACGGGGGGGTATTACAGATACGCAGTATTTT. Translated, it gives CASSLRGGITDTQYF.

The genes are TRBV3-1 (or the pseudogene TRBV3-2) and TRBJ2-5, with 10 nucleotides matching TRBD2. CDR3 length equals 17 residues. The ends lost 4 bases at V and 3 bases at J; junction bases unmatched: 11. CDR1 LGHDT and CDR2 YNNKEL come from the germline V gene (reference sequence). The CDR3 bases are TGTGCCAGCAGCCTTGGGGGCCTAGCGGGGGCCGAAGAGACCCAGTACTTC. Amino acids: CASSLGGLAGAEETQYF.

The chain combines TRBV5-4 with TRBJ2-7, with 9 bases lining up with TRBD1. J was trimmed by 5 bases and V by 3 bases; bases with no gene match: 6. Germline-derived CDR1 and CDR2 are SGHNT and YYREEE (reference sequence). The CDR3 loop spans 14 amino acids. The chain's CDR3 is CASSSGQGRDEQYF. The CDR3 nucleotides are TGTGCCAGCAGCTCGGGACAGGGTAGGGACGAGCAGTACTTC.

This chain joins TRBV3-1 (or the pseudogene TRBV3-2) and TRBJ1-1; D not certain. The CDR3 length is 15 residues. CDR1 and CDR2 from the germline V gene are LGHDT and YNNKEL (reference sequence). Between the trimmed V and J ends, which lost 1 base and 0 bases, there was a span of 9 bases. The CDR3 bases are TGTGCCAGCAGCCAAGGTCCAGTTCTGAACACTGAAGCTTTCTTT. It codes for CASSQGPVLNTEAFF.

The chain is built from TRBV2 and TRBJ2-7; 12 nucleotides agree with TRBD1. The CDR3 is 16 residues long. The ends lost 1 base at V and 10 bases at J; junction bases unmatched: 11. Germline V CDR1 and CDR2: SNHLY, FYNNEI. CDR3 sequence: CASSEGVGQGASSQYF. The CDR3 DNA reads TGTGCCAGCAGTGAAGGGGTGGGACAGGGGGCTTCAAGCCAGTACTTC.

J is TRBJ2-3 and V is TRBV4-3, with D perhaps matching TRBD2 (6 bases). Germline V gene lookup returns CDR1 LGHNA and CDR2 YSLEER. V lost 1 base, J lost 3 bases, and 17 bases lay in between. The CDR3 contains 17 residues. The CDR3 region has the DNA TGCGCCAGCAGCCAAGCCCTCCGAGTGGAGGGGACAGATACGCAGTATTTT. Translation: CASSQALRVEGTDTQYF.

This clone was seen just once. V is TRBV19 and J is TRBJ2-5; TRBD2 is a possible D gene (5 bases). Trimming left V 2 bases short and J 4 bases short, with 14 bases between. The CDR3 sequence is 15 residues long. CDR1 and CDR2 (germline): LNHDA, SQIVND (reference sequence). Here the CDR3 DNA reads TGTGCCAGTAGTATAAGGGTCGGAGGTCGAGAGACCCAGTACTTC. Residues: CASSIRVGGRETQYF.

The chain recombines TRBV7-3 with TRBJ2-3; D possibly corresponds to TRBD1 (5 bases). This CDR3 has 13 amino acids. The ends were cut back, 0 bases at V and 4 bases at J, with 5 bases in the middle. CDR1 is SGHTA and CDR2 is FQGTGA in the germline V gene. CDR3 region: CASSLTGPDTQYF. The DNA for the CDR3 is TGTGCCAGCAGCTTAACGGGGCCAGATACGCAGTATTTT.

The J gene is TRBJ1-2, the V gene TRBV28; tentatively, D is TRBD1 (6 bases). The CDR3 sequence is 13 residues long. Per the germline V gene, CDR1 is MDHEN and CDR2 is SYDVKM. V lost 7 bases to trimming and J lost 0 bases, with 9 bases between them. CDR3 nucleotides: TGTGCCAGCAACAGGGCCCCTAACTATGGCTACACCTTC. Protein product: CASNRAPNYGYTF.

The chain employs TRBV12-3 or TRBV12-4 and TRBJ1-2; a weak D match, TRBD1 (6 bases). V was trimmed by 3 bases and J by 2 bases, leaving 7 bases between them. The CDR3 is 13 amino acids. CDR3 protein: CASSFGQNYGYTF. The DNA for the CDR3 is TGTGCCAGCAGTTTCGGACAGAACTATGGCTACACCTTC.

This rearrangement joins TRBV20-1 to TRBJ2-7; 8 bases fit TRBD2. Germline V gene data show CDR1 as DFQATT and CDR2 as SNEGSKA (reference sequence). V was clipped by 3 bases and J by 5 bases; unmatched bases: 6. This CDR3 comprises 13 residues. The DNA of the CDR3 is TGCAGTGCTAGTCCCGGGGGGGCCAACGAGCAGTACTTC. This encodes CSASPGGANEQYF.

The V gene is TRBV2, the J gene TRBJ1-5; TRBD1 might be the D (5 bases). Germline V gene sequence: CDR1 SNHLY, CDR2 FYNNEI. This CDR3 contains 14 residues. V lost 6 bases and J 2 bases, leaving 11 bases between the germline ends. CDR3 in DNA: TGTGCCAGCAGCCAGGGATTTGGCAATCAGCCCCAGCATTTT. Its protein product is CASSQGFGNQPQHF.

The CDR3 sequence is CASSSMTSLSGNTIYF. Here the CDR3 DNA reads TGTGCCAGCAGCTCTATGACATCCCTCTCTGGAAACACCATATATTTT. The rearrangement links TRBV7-2 to TRBJ1-3; D ambiguous. Germline CDR1 reads SGHTA; CDR2 reads FQGNSA. The CDR3 is 16 amino acids. The ends were cut back, 4 bases at V and 0 bases at J, with 13 bases in the middle.